This T cell receptor beta chain is from a study of shared clonotypes between healthy human individuals. Study background: Donor ages ranged 18 to 49 years: a couple of women, a few men.

Overall study results and limits: A reduction in generation probabilities was seen for non-shared clonotypes relative to those shared by all four donors. Rarefaction analysis demonstrated incomplete sorted-subset sequencing notwithstanding large depth.

In the authors' methods: Because ImmunoSEQ provided only junction sequences with no quality scores, the filtering differed. Here immunoSEQ multiplex PCR was the method, and the copy in TCRdb shows in-frame clones only, minus some. That table supplies the V and J calls and clone size; D and trimming were determined from the DNA. In the table there are about 1,500,000 clones, roughly 96% of which are singletons. The CDR3 has 12 residues. The germline V gene has CDR1 MDHEN and CDR2 SYDVKM. After removal of 10 bases from V and 6 bases from J, the junction contained 9 bases not matched to a gene. As to this clone: As yet, its antigen is unknown.

Sequenced material: naive CD4+ T cells sorted from blood. Subset specified: CD45RA+ positively selected. The chain combines TRBV28 with TRBJ2-7; the match to TRBD1 covers 7 bases. The TCR originated in a man aged 25-45 years in good health. CDR3 nucleotide sequence: TGTGCCATCCAAGACAGGGTCGTCGAGCAGTACTTC. It specifies CAIQDRVVEQYF.